This T cell receptor (beta chain) comes out of a study of long-term antiretroviral therapy in people with HIV. The libraries were made with immunoSEQ v3.0 at survey level. Sequencing aimed at roughly 40,000-55,000 T-cell genomes per sample. The data were produced by immunoSEQ multiplex PCR, yet TCRdb's version contains in-frame clones alone and is incomplete. The repertoire holds some 28,000 clones, with 75% to 85% as singletons. The length of the CDR3 is 14 residues. The trim removed 5 bases at V and 6 bases at J, leaving 6 bases unmatched. Looked up from germline, CDR1 is MNHEY and CDR2 is SMNVEV (reference sequence).

The receptor comes from a middle-aged man with HIV. The chain links TRBV27 to TRBJ2-3; 9 nucleotides match TRBD1. Sequencing used unsorted PBMCs, obtained 0.3 years after starting antiretroviral therapy. CDR3 in amino acids: CASSLRTGVDTQYF. The DNA for the CDR3 is TGTGCCAGCAGTCTTCGGACAGGGGTGGATACGCAGTATTTT.